The rows below give T cell receptor beta chains drawn from one sample of a study of T-cell memory formation after mild COVID-19. TCRdb analysed the 5' RACE reads with MiXCR anew, one entry per CDR3 protein. The sample includes 150,000 to 200,000 distinct CDR3 sequences, over 20% of them seen just once. Specimen: PBMCs or a T cell subset sorted from them (not recorded which). Receptors were obtained from an adult woman who had mild COVID-19 (a few samples of this study predate the infection). Cell type and time point are not known. Each CDR3 is given with its conserved first and last residue. Fields, in order: V gene, CDR3 length, CDR3 protein.

V: TRBV6-6; length: 16; CDR3: CASRSKSGPAGQPQHF
V: TRBV19; length: 15; CDR3: CASSVIGTGTDTQYF
V: TRBV6-5; length: 18; CDR3: CASSYSSGATWGANVLTF
V: TRBV4-3; length: 14; CDR3: CASSQGRLAYEQYF
V: TRBV28; length: 12; CDR3: CASSLGGNGYTF
V: TRBV24-1; length: 19; CDR3: CATSDLGTGDIARTDTQYF
V: TRBV6-5; length: 15; CDR3: CASRHGYRRPEAQYF
V: TRBV6-1; length: 14; CDR3: CASSEGQGAFGYTF
V: TRBV6-5; length: 14; CDR3: CASSYSSGPYGYTF
V: TRBV5-1; length: 14; CDR3: CASSLGLGNYEQYF
V: TRBV30; length: 13; CDR3: CAWFARNTGELFF
V: TRBV24-1; length: 14; CDR3: CATSEVAGGIEQFF
V: TRBV27; length: 15; CDR3: CASSLGSAGYNEQFF
V: TRBV7-2; length: 15; CDR3: CASSSRGGVYNEQFF
V: TRBV7-8; length: 11; CDR3: CASSLTGQQFF
V: TRBV4-1; length: 15; CDR3: CASSQGPQGAYEQYF
V: TRBV3-1; length: 17; CDR3: CASSQNHDWGYTDTQYF
V: TRBV18; length: 11; CDR3: CASLYTDTQYF
V: TRBV20-1; length: 14; CDR3: CSAPGVGSYNEQFF
V: TRBV4-2; length: 13; CDR3: CASSQDRVYEQFF
V: TRBV7-6; length: 12; CDR3: CASRLGGGEQFF
V: TRBV24-1; length: 13; CDR3: CATSVPTYTEAFF
V: TRBV15; length: 14; CDR3: CATSSRGDYNEQFF
V: TRBV7-7; length: 13; CDR3: CASSLTRPGEQYF
V: TRBV6-2/TRBV6-3; length: 17; CDR3: CASSSPTGTLSYQPQHF
V: TRBV7-9; length: 13; CDR3: CASSLPGQELVSF
V: TRBV29-1; length: 15; CDR3: CSDTRGRNFSYEQYF
V: TRBV7-8; length: 15; CDR3: CASSLLGGSGTEAFF
V: TRBV9; length: 17; CDR3: CASSQGTAGGGTDTQYF
V: TRBV11-2; length: 16; CDR3: CASSLGATGAEETQYF
V: TRBV6-2/TRBV6-3; length: 17; CDR3: CASSDPGLAGYQETQYF
V: TRBV29-1; length: 12; CDR3: CSVRTGRNEQYF
V: TRBV29-1; length: 16; CDR3: CSVPTGGRSGANVLTF
V: TRBV5-6; length: 16; CDR3: CASSVPLGQGAGEQYF
V: TRBV25-1; length: 14; CDR3: CASGGTGGTGELFF
V: TRBV4-1; length: 16; CDR3: CASSLSSGRSYNEQFF
V: TRBV20-1; length: 17; CDR3: CSARDGTGLSGANVLTF
V: TRBV14; length: 17; CDR3: CASSKGTSGSSKNEQFF
V: TRBV6-2/TRBV6-3; length: 13; CDR3: CASSQQGIGEAFF
V: TRBV18; length: 15; CDR3: CASSPPDLLEDTIYF
V: TRBV12-3/TRBV12-4; length: 12; CDR3: CASSLRSDEQYF
V: TRBV29-1; length: 17; CDR3: CSVEDMGDRSHSYEQYF
V: TRBV24-1; length: 16; CDR3: CATSDRTGHNTGELFF
V: TRBV7-9; length: 15; CDR3: CASSSTQGFPIGYTF
V: TRBV6-2/TRBV6-3; length: 14; CDR3: CASRPTVGNTEAFF
V: TRBV29-1; length: 11; CDR3: CSVDRAETQYF
V: TRBV27; length: 13; CDR3: CASSLSDFHEQYF
V: TRBV27; length: 13; CDR3: CASSYTSDYEQYF